These 27 T cell receptor beta chains came from one sample sequenced in a study of blood T cell repertoires in COVID-19 (dated by TCRdb to 2020 to 2021). To prepare the library, the immunoSEQ multiplex PCR assay was applied. What TCRdb holds here is the immuneACCESS table cut down to in-frame rearrangements. Part of the clones is not present; checked against another copy, under half of the missing clones reflect an unresolved V gene, and the others are unexplained. The sample records tens of thousands of clones, 80% to 90% of which are singletons. Together, the top ten hold 6.3% of the sample. Specimen: peripheral blood. These receptors all stem from a human donor in a cohort sampled during active COVID-19.

The chain uses TRBV11-2 and TRBJ1-3; D possibly corresponds to TRBD1 (5 bases). V gave up 1 base and J gave up 6 bases, with 13 bases separating them. This CDR3 has 15 residues. Germline V lookup: CDR1 SGHAT, CDR2 FQNNGV. The CDR3, as DNA: TGTGCCAGCAGCTTAGGGCGTCGGGGGAAAAACACCATATATTTT. This sequence encodes CASSLGRRGKNTIYF.

The chain links TRBV14 to TRBJ1-1; 7 bases map to TRBD1. With V trimmed by 3 bases and J by 3 bases, 4 bases remained unmatched. This CDR3 contains 14 residues. The germline V gene encodes CDR1 SGHDN and CDR2 FVKESK. DNA of the CDR3: TGTGCCAGCAGCCAGAGGGGGCGTTACACTGAAGCTTTCTTT. It codes for CASSQRGRYTEAFF.

The chain joins TRBV3-1 (or the pseudogene TRBV3-2) to TRBJ2-3; D is uncertain. Germline V gene sequence: CDR1 LGHDT, CDR2 YNNKEL (reference sequence). The CDR3 has 18 residues. V lost 1 base, J lost 2 bases, and 19 bases lay in between. DNA for the CDR3: TGTGCCAGCAGCCAAGTGTATTTAACGGGTAGAATCACAGATACGCAGTATTTT. Translated: CASSQVYLTGRITDTQYF.

The V gene is TRBV7-2, the J gene TRBJ2-5; 9 bases are shared with TRBD2. Germline assignment: CDR1 SGHTA and CDR2 FQGNSA. This CDR3 has 14 residues. The V and J ends lost 2 bases and 9 bases, in that order; junction bases with no gene match: 7. The CDR3 region is CASSLSGGRVAQYF. The CDR3 DNA reads TGTGCCAGCAGCTTAAGCGGGGGGCGCGTGGCCCAGTACTTC.

The chain recombines TRBV10-2 with TRBJ1-1; D gene uncertain. Germline V gene lookup returns CDR1 WSHSY and CDR2 SAAADI. The CDR3 length is 14 residues. Between the trimmed V and J ends, which lost 2 bases and 3 bases, there was a span of 10 bases. CDR3 bases: TGCGCCAGCAGTGAGCGGGCGAGGGACACTGAAGCTTTCTTT. It encodes CASSERARDTEAFF.

The chain carries TRBV10-2 and TRBJ2-7; 7 bases agree with TRBD2. Germline CDR1 reads WSHSY; CDR2 reads SAAADI. With 3 bases clipped from V and 3 bases from J, the junction kept 5 bases outside the gene matches. The CDR3 is 14 amino acids. The CDR3 DNA reads as TGCGCCAGCAGTGACGCGGGGGTGAACTACGAGCAGTACTTC. It translates to CASSDAGVNYEQYF.

This sequence joins TRBV19 and TRBJ2-7, with a possible D match to TRBD1 (5 bases). The V gene lost 3 bases and the J gene lost 2 bases, with 11 bases spanning the gap. Per the germline V gene, CDR1 is LNHDA and CDR2 is SQIVND (reference sequence). The CDR3 has 14 residues. This chain's CDR3 is CASSIWAGPYEQYF. In nucleotides, the CDR3 is TGTGCCAGTAGTATTTGGGCAGGGCCCTACGAGCAGTACTTC. The full variable domain, completed using reference TRBV19 and TRBJ2-7, is DGGITQSPKYLFRKEGQNVTLSCEQNLNHDAMYWYRQDPGQGLRLIYYSQIVNDFQKGDIAEGYSVSREKKESFPLTVTSAQKNPTAFYLCASSIWAGPYEQYFGPGTRLTVT.

The chain employs TRBV3-1 (or the pseudogene TRBV3-2) and TRBJ2-7, with TRBD2 matching over 7 bases. Germline CDR1 and CDR2: LGHDT and YNNKEL (reference sequence). The V segment lost 2 bases and the J segment 7 bases; nucleotides outside the gene matches: 2. The CDR3 length is 12 residues. CDR3 in amino acids: CASSQLGGEQYF. The CDR3 bases are TGTGCCAGCAGCCAATTGGGGGGGGAGCAGTACTTC.

The genes are TRBV6-6 and TRBJ2-7; TRBD2 agrees at 10 bases. The germline V gene encodes CDR1 MNHNY and CDR2 SVGAGI (reference sequence). J was trimmed by 4 bases and V by 0 bases; bases with no gene match: 6. CDR3 length: 16 amino acids. CDR3: CASSYSMSGRAYEQYF. CDR3 DNA: TGTGCCAGCAGTTACTCCATGAGCGGGAGGGCTTACGAGCAGTACTTC.

V is TRBV14 and J is TRBJ1-2, with D possibly matching TRBD1 (5 bases). This CDR3 is built from 13 residues. Trimming left V 6 bases short and J 6 bases short, with 14 bases between. CDR1 and CDR2 from the germline V gene are SGHDN and FVKESK. The chain's CDR3 is CASSKDIGDGYTF. CDR3 bases: TGTGCCAGCAGTAAGGACATTGGGGATGGCTACACCTTC. Full variable domain (outside the CDR3, taken from reference TRBV14 and TRBJ1-2): EAGVTQFPSHSVIEKGQTVTLRCDPISGHDNLYWYRRVMGKEIKFLLHFVKESKQDESGMPNNRFLAERTGGTYSTLKVQPAELEDSGVYFCASSKDIGDGYTFGSGTRLTVV.

This clone has only one observation. The chain employs TRBV27 and TRBJ1-5; 10 bases are shared with TRBD1. V lost 4 bases to trimming and J lost 2 bases; unmatched junction nucleotides: 2. From germline, CDR1 is MNHEY and CDR2 SMNVEV (reference sequence). This CDR3 region has 15 residues. The CDR3 DNA follows: TGTGCCAGCAGTTCCGGGACAGGGGGCAATCAGCCCCAGCATTTT. Amino acid sequence: CASSSGTGGNQPQHF.

The genes are TRBV3-1 (or the pseudogene TRBV3-2) and TRBJ1-6; no firm D call. The CDR3 consists of 18 residues. V dropped 2 bases and J dropped 5 bases, with 19 bases sitting between them. Germline-derived CDR1 and CDR2 are LGHDT and YNNKEL (reference sequence). The CDR3 reads CASSQRHNWEGDNSPLHF. The CDR3 bases are TGTGCCAGCAGCCAACGGCACAATTGGGAGGGAGATAATTCACCCCTCCACTTT.

Concerning this clone itself: Relative to the germline gene, one junction end is altered; a read error may explain this. The chain combines TRBV5-1 with TRBJ1-1, with TRBD1 as a possible D gene (6 bases). Germline V gives CDR1 SGHRS, CDR2 YFSETQ. The CDR3 contains 13 residues. The CDR3, as DNA: TGCGCCAGCACCTTGGACAGGAACACTGAAGCTTTCTTT. Protein: CASTLDRNTEAFF. Looking up the rest from reference TRBV5-1 and TRBJ1-1 gives the full variable domain: KAGVTQTPRYLIKTRGQQVTLSCSPISGHRSVSWYQQTPGQGLQFLFEYFSETQRNKGNFPGRFSGRQFSNSRSEMNVSTLELGDSALYLCASTLDRNTEAFFGQGTRLTVV.

Here the CDR3 reads CASSYSSGRDNEQFF. For the CDR3, the DNA is TGTGCCAGCTCGTACTCTAGCGGGAGAGACAATGAGCAGTTCTTC. V usage is TRBV18 and J usage is TRBJ2-1; 10 bases line up with TRBD2. CDR3 size: 15 residues. Per the germline V gene, CDR1 is KGHSH and CDR2 is LQKENI. Germline trimming cut 6 bases from V and 5 bases from J; bases unmatched to any gene: 7.

J is TRBJ1-2 and V is TRBV6-5, with TRBD1 matching 7 bases. The ends lost 7 bases at V and 4 bases at J; junction bases unmatched: 6. Germline-derived CDR1 and CDR2 are MNHEY and SVGAGI. This CDR3 region has 13 residues. CDR3 in DNA: TGTGCCAGCACCCAGACAGGGACCTATGGCTACACCTTC. Amino acids: CASTQTGTYGYTF.

The V gene is TRBV24-1, the J gene TRBJ2-3; TRBD1 might be the D (5 bases). Germline V CDR1 and CDR2: KGHDR, SFDVKD. There are 14 residues in the CDR3. V was trimmed by 6 bases and J by 6 bases, leaving 15 bases between them. CDR3 sequence: CATSRGSPLDTQYF. CDR3 DNA: TGTGCCACCAGTAGGGGTAGCCCCTTGGATACGCAGTATTTT.

The chain combines TRBV5-1 with TRBJ2-3; possible D gene TRBD2, 6 bases. The CDR3 contains 15 residues. V lost 4 bases and J lost 6, with 18 bases in between. Germline V gene lookup returns CDR1 SGHRS and CDR2 YFSETQ. CDR3 sequence reads: CASSPRDFSHDTQYF. The CDR3 coding sequence is TGCGCCAGCAGCCCTCGGGACTTCTCACACGATACGCAGTATTTT.

The V and J genes are TRBV5-1 and TRBJ2-5; a weak D match, TRBD1 (6 bases). The germline V gene encodes CDR1 SGHRS and CDR2 YFSETQ. With 4 bases removed from V and 1 base from J, the gap between germline ends came to 14 bases. The CDR3 runs 15 residues. CDR3 amino acids: CASSPTGKSQETQYF. For the CDR3, the DNA is TGCGCCAGCAGCCCCACAGGGAAGTCCCAAGAGACCCAGTACTTC.

J is TRBJ1-1 and V is TRBV5-1; D is perhaps TRBD1 (6 bases). The CDR3 is 15 residues long. V lost 1 base and J 6 bases, leaving 16 bases between the germline ends. CDR1 is SGHRS, CDR2 YFSETQ, per germline. The chain's CDR3 is CASSLWGGLGAEAFF. CDR3 sequence (DNA): TGCGCCAGCAGCTTGTGGGGGGGGCTCGGCGCTGAAGCTTTCTTT. The whole variable domain, filled in from reference TRBV5-1 and TRBJ1-1, reads KAGVTQTPRYLIKTRGQQVTLSCSPISGHRSVSWYQQTPGQGLQFLFEYFSETQRNKGNFPGRFSGRQFSNSRSEMNVSTLELGDSALYLCASSLWGGLGAEAFFGQGTRLTVV.

The chain joins TRBV19 to TRBJ2-6; D perhaps matches TRBD2 (5 bases). This CDR3 has 17 residues. The germline gives CDR1 LNHDA, CDR2 SQIVND (reference sequence). Trimming stripped 3 bases from V and 0 bases from J, with 12 bases between. The chain's CDR3 is CASSIAGTSSGANVLTF. CDR3 nucleotide sequence: TGTGCCAGTAGTATCGCGGGTACCTCCTCTGGGGCCAACGTCCTGACTTTC.

The CDR3 loop reads CASSEMQGLGYGYTF. As DNA, the CDR3 is TGTGCCAGCAGTGAAATGCAGGGGCTTGGGTATGGCTACACCTTC. The chain joins TRBV6-1 to TRBJ1-2, with a tentative D call TRBD1 (6 bases). The CDR3 extends over 15 amino acids. Germline CDR1 is MNHNS and CDR2 is SASEGT. With 2 bases removed from V and 5 bases from J, the gap between germline ends came to 15 bases.

The genes are TRBV10-1 and TRBJ2-1, with 14 bases fitting TRBD2. The V segment lost 4 bases and the J segment 5 bases; nucleotides outside the gene matches: 7. CDR1 and CDR2 from the germline V gene are WNHNN and SYGVQD (reference sequence). The CDR3 sequence is 17 residues long. This CDR3 reads CASSAGTSGRFNNEQFF. DNA for the CDR3: TGCGCCAGCAGTGCCGGGACTAGCGGGAGATTCAACAATGAGCAGTTCTTC.

The J gene is TRBJ2-2, the V gene TRBV7-7, with 7 bases lining up with TRBD2. The CDR3 spans 15 residues. Germline loops: CDR1 SSHAT, CDR2 FNYEAQ (reference sequence). Trimming at V came to 5 bases and at J to 6 bases, leaving 9 bases not matched to a gene. Written as DNA, the CDR3 is TGTGCCAGCAGCCCTAGGACTGGGGGGGCCGGGGAGCTGTTTTTT. This sequence encodes CASSPRTGGAGELFF.

This chain links TRBV19 with TRBJ1-1; 8 nucleotides match TRBD1. V shed 6 bases, J shed 0 bases, and the junction held 3 bases outside the gene matches. This CDR3 spans 14 amino acids. Germline V CDR1 and CDR2: LNHDA, SQIVND (reference sequence). The CDR3 DNA sequence: TGTGCCAGTAGGCCGGACAGGGTGAACACTGAAGCTTTCTTT. This codes for CASRPDRVNTEAFF.

This clone was seen only once. V is TRBV20-1 and J is TRBJ1-2; D not resolved. The CDR3 length is 11 residues. Germline-derived CDR1 and CDR2 are DFQATT and SNEGSKA (reference sequence). V dropped 6 bases and J dropped 3 bases, with 8 bases sitting between them. The CDR3 loop reads CSAPIDYGYTF. CDR3 in DNA: TGCAGTGCCCCGATAGACTATGGCTACACCTTC.

This sequence joins TRBV20-1 and TRBJ2-5, with TRBD1 as a possible D gene (6 bases). CDR1 DFQATT and CDR2 SNEGSKA come from the germline V gene (reference sequence). This CDR3 comprises 13 residues. V lost 3 bases to trimming and J lost 3 bases, with 11 bases between them. CDR3 sequence (DNA): TGCAGTGCTAGTCAGGGGTCGGAAGAGACCCAGTACTTC. It yields the protein CSASQGSEETQYF.

The rearrangement uses TRBV12-5 and TRBJ2-5; possibly TRBD2 for D (7 bases). Per germline, CDR1 LGHNT and CDR2 FRNRAP. The CDR3 sequence is 18 residues long. The ends were cut back, 0 bases at V and 7 bases at J, with 24 bases in the middle. The CDR3 protein is CASGLVPGAWREWGTQYF. In DNA form, the CDR3 reads TGTGCTAGTGGTTTGGTACCGGGGGCCTGGCGGGAGTGGGGGACCCAGTACTTC.